These T cell receptor beta chains were read from a single sample in a study of control samples from healthy donors and cancer patients. Libraries were prepared by immunoSEQ multiplex PCR; TCRdb keeps only in-frame clonotypes and omits some of them. This table has about 180,000 clones, roughly nine tenths appearing once. Sequences were obtained from blood. These TCRs come from a man aged 25 to 45 in good health. Each CDR3 is given with its conserved first and last residue. D genes are given only for firm matches. Where a row states a size, it is once, few, many or the class of an expanded clone; other rows omit it.

TRBD2 | TRBJ2-5 | TRBV5-4 | - | TGTGCCAGCAGCTTGGGGGGGACTAGGAAGACCCAGTACTTC | CASSLGGTRKTQYF
TRBD2 | TRBJ2-1 | TRBV6-5 | - | TGTGCCAGCAGGGCCACTAGCGGGAGAATTGGTGATCAGTTCTTC | CASRATSGRIGDQFF
- | TRBJ2-5 | TRBV12-3/TRBV12-4 | - | TGTGCCAGCAGTAGGGGGGGTCTGGAGACCCAGTACTTC | CASSRGGLETQYF
TRBD2 | TRBJ2-5 | TRBV6-1 | - | TGTGCCAGCAGTGAAGGACTAGCGGGGGGCCAAGAGACCCAGTACTTC | CASSEGLAGGQETQYF
- | TRBJ1-6 | TRBV28 | - | TGTGCCAGCATCAAAGGGAGCTCCTATAATTCACCCCTCCACTTT | CASIKGSSYNSPLHF
TRBD1 | TRBJ2-7 | TRBV15 | - | TGTGCCACCAGCAGATCCCGGGACAGTGCCTACTACGAGCAGTACTTC | CATSRSRDSAYYEQYF
- | TRBJ1-2 | TRBV11-2 | - | TGTGCCAGCAGCTTAGACAGGGGTTCTGGCTACACCTTC | CASSLDRGSGYTF
TRBD1 | TRBJ1-5 | TRBV7-2 | - | TGTGCCAGCAGGAAGACAGGGACTGGTCAGCCCCAGCATTTT | CASRKTGTGQPQHF
TRBD2 | TRBJ2-1 | TRBV6-5 | once | TGTGCCACCGCCGAAGCGGGAGCTTTCAATGAGCAGTTCTTC | CATAEAGAFNEQFF
- | TRBJ1-3 | TRBV6-2/TRBV6-3 | once | TGTGCCAGCAGCCTGGACGGCTCTGGAAACACCATATATTTT | CASSLDGSGNTIYF
TRBD2 | TRBJ2-1 | TRBV5-1 | - | TGCGCCAGCAGCTTGGGAGGGACTAGCGGGGTCAATGAGCAGTTCTTC | CASSLGGTSGVNEQFF
TRBD1 | TRBJ1-6 | TRBV4-2 | once | TGTGCCAGCAGCCAAGATCCAGGGGGCGCAGATTCACCCCTCCACTTT | CASSQDPGGADSPLHF
- | TRBJ2-7 | TRBV21-1 | once | TGTGCCAGCAGAGGGTGCAGGGAACCCTACGAGCAGTACTTC | CASRGCREPYEQYF
- | TRBJ2-7 | TRBV6-2/TRBV6-3 | - | TGTGCCAGCAGCTCGCGGGACAACCTGGCCTACGAGCAGTACTTC | CASSSRDNLAYEQYF
- | TRBJ1-1 | TRBV28 | - | TGTGCCAGCAGTTTCAGTTCTTCGAACACTGAAGCTTTCTTT | CASSFSSSNTEAFF
TRBD1 | TRBJ1-1 | TRBV19 | - | TGTGCCAGTAGTGCCCGGGACAGGGGTCCCTACACTGAAGCTTTCTTT | CASSARDRGPYTEAFF
- | TRBJ1-2 | TRBV6-5 | - | TGTGCCAGCAGTCCTCGGCAGGGCCGTTATGGCTACACCTTC | CASSPRQGRYGYTF
TRBD2 | TRBJ2-5 | TRBV4-3 | - | TGCGCCAGCAGCCAAGGACTAGCGGGGGCGGAGACCCAGTACTTC | CASSQGLAGAETQYF
- | TRBJ2-7 | TRBV5-1 | - | TGCGCCAGCAGCGGCACTAGTTACGAGCAGTACTTC | CASSGTSYEQYF
TRBD1 | TRBJ1-2 | TRBV12-5 | - | TGTGCTAGTGGTTTGGAGGACAGGGGCTACACCTTC | CASGLEDRGYTF
TRBD2 | TRBJ2-3 | TRBV5-4 | - | TGTGCCAGCAGCTTGGTCGGCGGGGGGGCGACAGATACGCAGTATTTT | CASSLVGGGATDTQYF
- | TRBJ1-2 | TRBV9 | once | TGTGCCAGCAGCGTAGTAAACTATGGCTACACCTTC | CASSVVNYGYTF
TRBD1 | TRBJ1-1 | TRBV9 | - | TGTGCCAGCAGCAGGACAGGAGGGAACACTGAAGCTTTCTTT | CASSRTGGNTEAFF
- | TRBJ1-1 | TRBV25-1 | - | TGTGCCAGCAGTGGAGGTCTTATAATGAACACTGAAGCTTTCTTT | CASSGGLIMNTEAFF